These 10 T cell receptor beta chains were sequenced from one sample in a study of blood T cells in healthy people across ages (dated by TCRdb to the mid-2010s). Libraries were prepared through 5' RACE. Reads for this sample came from an Illumina HiSeq 2500. The second PCR ran for roughly 6 to 11 cycles and used a J-beta primer mix along with a sample-barcoded 5' primer. Through fastp at Q25 and MiXCR, TCRdb rebuilt clones from the public reads, retaining in-frame beta chains. Every entry covers one CDR3 protein and lists the most common genes and DNA from its rows. Counted in this sample were hundreds of thousands of distinct CDR3 sequences; 49% of them appeared once. Together, the top ten hold around 32% of the sample. The sequencing sample was made of blood. The receptors here all came from a woman aged 60-75 years in good health.

CDR3 nucleotides: TGCGCCAGCAGCCTAACTTCCGGGACTAGCGGTGTCGAGCAGTACTTC. Translating it yields CASSLTSGTSGVEQYF. The chain combines TRBV4-3 with TRBJ2-5; 11 bases match TRBD2. The J call is doubtful: the DNA matches TRBJ2-7 better. CDR3 size: 16 residues. Per germline, CDR1 LGHNA and CDR2 YSLEER.

V gene TRBV16 combines with J gene TRBJ2-3; TRBD2 aligns across 10 bases. CDR1 KGHSY and CDR2 FQNENV come from the germline V gene. The CDR3 has 16 residues. Germline trimming cut 2 bases from V and 6 bases from J; bases unmatched to any gene: 8. CDR3: CASSQHPGTSDDTQYF. In nucleotides, the CDR3 is TGTGCCAGCAGCCAACACCCCGGGACTAGCGATGATACGCAGTATTTT.

This clonotype was detected ten times or more. This rearrangement joins TRBV29-1 to TRBJ2-7; no definite D call. CDR3 size: 11 residues. The V and J ends lost 5 bases and 5 bases respectively, with 10 bases between them. In germline, CDR1 is SQVTM, CDR2 ANQGSEA. The CDR3 coding sequence is TGCAGCGTTCGAGTGCTCAACGAGCAGTACTTC. Its protein product is CSVRVLNEQYF.

The V gene is TRBV2, the J gene TRBJ2-7, with D tentatively TRBD2 (5 bases). CDR1 is SNHLY and CDR2 is FYNNEI in the germline V gene. The length of the CDR3 is 14 residues. V was cut by 4 bases and J by 2 bases, with 12 bases left in between. The chain's CDR3 is CASSGAERAYEQYF. CDR3 sequence (DNA): TGTGCCAGCAGTGGGGCCGAGAGGGCCTACGAGCAGTACTTC.

V and J are TRBV10-3 and TRBJ2-3; 7 bases are a match to TRBD1. The J segment lost 2 bases and the V segment lost 4 bases, leaving 6 bases of the junction unmatched. CDR3 length equals 15 residues. Looked up from germline, CDR1 is ENHRY and CDR2 is SYGVKD. The CDR3 bases are TGTGCCATCAGTGGGGGGACAGCCCACACAGATACGCAGTATTTT. As protein: CAISGGTAHTDTQYF.

This chain links TRBV10-3 with TRBJ1-1; TRBD1 is a possible D gene (5 bases). Trimming removed 4 bases from V and 8 bases from J, with 11 bases in between. CDR3 length: 12 amino acids. Germline V CDR1 and CDR2: ENHRY, SYGVKD. The CDR3 spells CAISGGQTEAFF. DNA for the CDR3: TGTGCCATCAGTGGGGGCCAGACCGAAGCTTTCTTT.

This clonotype was observed a few times. The chain uses TRBV27 and TRBJ2-1; maybe TRBD2 (6 bases). This CDR3 is built from 16 residues. Trimming removed 3 bases at V and 7 bases at J, with 19 bases between. Germline lookup yields CDR1 MNHEY and CDR2 SMNVEV (reference sequence). This CDR3 is CASSLSVGEAGNEQFF. The CDR3 DNA is TGTGCCAGCAGTTTGTCGGTGGGGGAGGCGGGGAATGAGCAGTTCTTC.

This clonotype has more than one count but fewer than ten. The J gene is TRBJ2-5, the V gene TRBV7-2; TRBD1 might be the D (5 bases). Germline loops: CDR1 SGHTA, CDR2 FQGNSA. The CDR3 covers 15 residues. V lost 5 bases and J 1 base, leaving 14 bases between the germline ends. Here the CDR3 reads CASSENADSQETQYF. CDR3 DNA: TGTGCCAGCAGCGAGAACGCAGACAGCCAAGAGACCCAGTACTTC.

V usage is TRBV5-1 and J usage is TRBJ1-2; D is unresolved. V dropped 4 bases and J dropped 0 bases, with 10 bases sitting between them. The CDR3 consists of 14 residues. The germline V gene has CDR1 SGHRS and CDR2 YFSETQ. The CDR3 coding sequence is TGCGCCAGCAGCGTGGAATCCCCTAACTATGGCTACACCTTC. Amino acids: CASSVESPNYGYTF.

This clonotype was observed at least ten times. V usage is TRBV7-2 and J usage is TRBJ2-3; 8 nucleotides match TRBD2. The germline V gene has CDR1 SGHTA and CDR2 FQGNSA. Trimming at V came to 5 bases and at J to 5 bases, leaving 9 bases not matched to a gene. CDR3 length: 15 residues. CDR3 amino acids: CASSPQAGGIDTQYF. The CDR3 DNA reads as TGTGCCAGCAGCCCCCAGGCGGGAGGTATAGATACGCAGTATTTT.